This T cell receptor beta chain was observed in a study of PD-L1 blockade in urothelial cancer. The assay was immunoSEQ multiplex PCR, and TCRdb's table has in-frame clones only and misses some. The data show around 100,000 clones, almost 90% seen once. Time point here: pretreatment peripheral blood. Each patient's cancer was a locally advanced or metastatic urothelial carcinoma. CDR3 length: 14 residues. V shed 4 bases, J shed 3 bases, and the junction held 6 bases outside the gene matches. Germline CDR1 is SGHNT and CDR2 is YYREEE (reference sequence). This sequence joins TRBV5-4 and TRBJ2-5; TRBD2 agrees at 7 bases. The sequencing used PBMCs, collected around atezolizumab (anti-PD-L1) treatment. The receptor comes from a man aged 55 to 70 with urothelial cancer. The CDR3, as DNA: TGTGCCAGCAGCCTCTGGGGGGGAGAAGAGACCCAGTACTTC. Its translation: CASSLWGGEETQYF.